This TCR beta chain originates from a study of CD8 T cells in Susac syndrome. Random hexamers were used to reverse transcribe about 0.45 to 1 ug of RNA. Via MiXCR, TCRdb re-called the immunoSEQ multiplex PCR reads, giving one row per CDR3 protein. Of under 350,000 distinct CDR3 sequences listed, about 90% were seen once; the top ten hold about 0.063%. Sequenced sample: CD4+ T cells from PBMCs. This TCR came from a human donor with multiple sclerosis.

The CDR3 reads CASSSPDSASTDTQYF. CDR3 bases: TGCGCCAGCAGCTCCCCGGACAGCGCTAGCACAGATACGCAGTATTTT. This chain uses TRBV5-1 with TRBJ2-3, with D possibly matching TRBD1 (6 bases). CDR1 and CDR2 from the germline V gene are SGHRS and YFSETQ. The V and J ends lost 3 bases and 0 bases respectively, with 14 bases between them. The CDR3 extends over 16 amino acids.